This TCR beta chain appears in the sequencing data of a study of vaccination and CD4 T cells after COVID-19. Study-level background: The cells were exposed to overlapping spike peptides originating from SARS-CoV-2, HCoV-NL63, HCoV-OC43 and HCoV-229E for stimulation.

Treatment indicated: approximately 9-day PBMC culture with coronavirus spike peptide pools or control peptides (ViraFEST assay). The ends lost 3 bases at V and 8 bases at J; junction bases unmatched: 6. This CDR3 has 16 residues. Per the germline V gene, CDR1 is SEHNR and CDR2 is FQNEAQ (reference sequence). Study observations and caveats: 304 of 307 vaccine-specific clones from convalescent patients were spike mono-reactive.

Sequence data for DNA of cultured CD4+ T cells were generated by the Oncomine TCR Beta short-read assay. TCRdb re-called the PCR reads with MiXCR, one entry per CDR3 protein. The sample has some 14,000 distinct CDR3 sequences, about three fifths seen once. Notes on this clonotype: What it recognizes is unknown.

The chain uses TRBV7-9 and TRBJ2-1, with 14 bases matching TRBD2. The receptor was derived from a human donor who had recovered from COVID-19. The sample taken for sequencing was CD4+ T cells from blood, cultured in vitro. The CDR3 is CASSFLRLAGGHEQFF. The CDR3 coding sequence is TGTGCCAGCAGCTTTCTGAGACTAGCGGGAGGGCATGAGCAGTTCTTC.